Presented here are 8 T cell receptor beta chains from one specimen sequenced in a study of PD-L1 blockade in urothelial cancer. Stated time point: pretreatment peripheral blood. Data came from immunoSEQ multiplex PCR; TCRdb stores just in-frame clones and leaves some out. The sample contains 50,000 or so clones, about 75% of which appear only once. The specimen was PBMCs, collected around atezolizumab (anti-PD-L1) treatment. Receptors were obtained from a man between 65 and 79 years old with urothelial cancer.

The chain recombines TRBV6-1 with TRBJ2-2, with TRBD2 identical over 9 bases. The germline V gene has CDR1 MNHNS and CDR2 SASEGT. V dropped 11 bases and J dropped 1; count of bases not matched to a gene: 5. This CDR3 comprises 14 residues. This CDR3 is CASRLAVNTGELFF. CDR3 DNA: TGTGCCTCTCGACTAGCGGTGAACACCGGGGAGCTGTTTTTT.

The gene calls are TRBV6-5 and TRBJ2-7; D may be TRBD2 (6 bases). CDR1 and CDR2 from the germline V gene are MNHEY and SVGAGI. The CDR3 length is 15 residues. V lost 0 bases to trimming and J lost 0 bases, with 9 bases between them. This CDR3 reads CASSYSIGGSYEQYF. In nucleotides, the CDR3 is TGTGCCAGCAGTTACTCGATCGGGGGCTCCTACGAGCAGTACTTC.

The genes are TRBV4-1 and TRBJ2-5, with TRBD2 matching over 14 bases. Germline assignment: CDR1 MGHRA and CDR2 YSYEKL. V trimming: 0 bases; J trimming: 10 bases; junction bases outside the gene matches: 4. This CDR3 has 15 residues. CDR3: CASSQEGLAGEDQYF. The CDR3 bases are TGCGCCAGCAGCCAAGAGGGACTAGCGGGAGAGGACCAGTACTTC.

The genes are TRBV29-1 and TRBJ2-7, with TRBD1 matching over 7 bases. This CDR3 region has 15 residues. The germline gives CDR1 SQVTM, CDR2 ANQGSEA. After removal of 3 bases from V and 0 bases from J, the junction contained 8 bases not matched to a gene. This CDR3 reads CSVEGLQGTSYEQYF. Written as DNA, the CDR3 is TGCAGCGTTGAGGGTTTACAGGGGACCTCCTACGAGCAGTACTTC.

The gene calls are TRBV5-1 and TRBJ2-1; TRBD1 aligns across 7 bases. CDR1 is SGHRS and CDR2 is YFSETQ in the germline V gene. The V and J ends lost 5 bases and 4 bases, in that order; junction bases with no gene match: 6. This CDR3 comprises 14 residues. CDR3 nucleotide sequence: TGCGCCAGCAGTCCGGGACAGACATACAATGAGCAGTTCTTC. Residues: CASSPGQTYNEQFF.

The CDR3 region is CASSLSKKLTGGEQFF. The CDR3 coding sequence is TGTGCCAGCAGCTTAAGTAAAAAATTAACTGGAGGGGAGCAGTTCTTC. The rearrangement links TRBV11-1 to TRBJ2-1; tentative D call: TRBD2 (6 bases). Germline loops: CDR1 SGHAT, CDR2 FQDESV (reference sequence). CDR3 length: 16 residues. The V end was cut by 2 bases, the J end by 10 bases, with 21 bases between.

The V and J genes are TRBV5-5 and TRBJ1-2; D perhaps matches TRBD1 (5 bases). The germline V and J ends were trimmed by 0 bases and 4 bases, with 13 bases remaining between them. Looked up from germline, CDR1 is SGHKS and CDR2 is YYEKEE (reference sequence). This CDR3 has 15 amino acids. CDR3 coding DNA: TGTGCCAGCAGCTTGGCCGGGGGGAGCGGCTATGGCTACACCTTC. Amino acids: CASSLAGGSGYGYTF.

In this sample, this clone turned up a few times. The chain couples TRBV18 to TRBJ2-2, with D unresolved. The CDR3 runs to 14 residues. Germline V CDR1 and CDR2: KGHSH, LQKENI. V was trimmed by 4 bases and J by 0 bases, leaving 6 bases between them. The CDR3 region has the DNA TGTGCCAGCTCACGAGGCTCGAACACCGGGGAGCTGTTTTTT. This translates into CASSRGSNTGELFF. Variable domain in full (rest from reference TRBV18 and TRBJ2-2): NAGVMQNPRHLVRRRGQEARLRCSPMKGHSHVYWYRQLPEEGLKFMVYLQKENIIDESGMPKERFSAEFPKEGPSILRIQQVVRGDSAAYFCASSRGSNTGELFFGEGSRLTVL.